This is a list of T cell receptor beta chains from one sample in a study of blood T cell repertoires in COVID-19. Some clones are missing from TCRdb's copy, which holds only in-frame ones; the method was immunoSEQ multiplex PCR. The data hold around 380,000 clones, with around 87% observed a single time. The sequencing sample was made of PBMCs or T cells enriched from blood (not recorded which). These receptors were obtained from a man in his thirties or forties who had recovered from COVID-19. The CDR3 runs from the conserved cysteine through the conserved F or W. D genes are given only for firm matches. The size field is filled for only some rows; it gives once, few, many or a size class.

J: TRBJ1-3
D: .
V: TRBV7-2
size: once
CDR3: CASSPLTGLLSGNTIYF
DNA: TGTGCCAGCAGCCCACTTACAGGGCTCTTATCTGGAAACACCATATATTTT

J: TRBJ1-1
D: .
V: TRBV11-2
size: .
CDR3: CASSFSQGWTNTEAFF
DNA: TGTGCCAGCAGTTTTAGTCAGGGGTGGACGAACACTGAAGCTTTCTTT

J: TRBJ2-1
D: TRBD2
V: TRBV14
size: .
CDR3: CASSSGSGGSNEQFF
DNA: TGTGCCAGCAGCTCAGGGTCGGGGGGGAGCAATGAGCAGTTCTTC

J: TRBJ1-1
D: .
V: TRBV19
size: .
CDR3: CASSIAAGAGTEAFF
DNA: TGTGCCAGTAGTATAGCTGCAGGGGCGGGCACTGAAGCTTTCTTT

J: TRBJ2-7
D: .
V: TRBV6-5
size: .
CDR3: CASSPQGFGEQYF
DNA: TGTGCCAGCAGTCCCCAGGGTTTTGGCGAGCAGTACTTC

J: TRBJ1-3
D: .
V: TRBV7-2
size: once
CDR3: CASSAAGISGNTIYF
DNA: TGTGCCAGCAGCGCCGCAGGGATCTCTGGAAACACCATATATTTT

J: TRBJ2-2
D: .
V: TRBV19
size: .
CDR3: CASSIDGGTGWKMNTGELFF
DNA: TGTGCCAGTAGTATAGATGGAGGGACGGGCTGGAAAATGAACACCGGGGAGCTGTTTTTT

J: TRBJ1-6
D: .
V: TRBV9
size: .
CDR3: CASSAAGGSSYNSPLHF
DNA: TGTGCCAGCAGCGCCGCGGGCGGGAGCTCCTATAATTCACCCCTCCACTTT

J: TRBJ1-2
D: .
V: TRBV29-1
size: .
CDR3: CSVTEGGNGYTF
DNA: TGCAGCGTTACGGAGGGTGGGAATGGCTACACCTTC

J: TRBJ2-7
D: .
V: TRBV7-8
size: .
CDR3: CASSAGALGQYF
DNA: TGTGCCAGCAGCGCTGGAGCTTTAGGGCAGTACTTC

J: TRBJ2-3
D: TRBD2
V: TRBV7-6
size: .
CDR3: CASSLSSGRTDTQYF
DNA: TGTGCCAGCAGCTTATCTAGCGGCAGGACAGATACGCAGTATTTT

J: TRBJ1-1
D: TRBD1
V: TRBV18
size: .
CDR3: CASSPDRGGTEAFF
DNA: TGTGCCAGCTCTCCGGACAGGGGGGGAACTGAAGCTTTCTTT

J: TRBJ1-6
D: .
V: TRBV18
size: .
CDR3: CASSSLREGSNNSPLHF
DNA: TGTGCCAGCTCATCTCTTCGGGAGGGGTCCAATAATTCACCCCTCCACTTT

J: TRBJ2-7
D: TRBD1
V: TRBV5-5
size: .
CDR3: CASSAAGTASYEQYF
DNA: TGTGCCAGCAGCGCGGCCGGGACAGCTTCCTACGAGCAGTACTTC

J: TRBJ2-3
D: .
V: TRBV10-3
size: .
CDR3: CAISVGRGETDTQYF
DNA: TGTGCCATCAGTGTCGGCAGGGGAGAAACAGATACGCAGTATTTT

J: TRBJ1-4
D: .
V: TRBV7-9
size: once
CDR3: CASSQPTGKLFF
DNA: TGTGCCAGCAGTCAACCAACAGGGAAACTGTTTTTT

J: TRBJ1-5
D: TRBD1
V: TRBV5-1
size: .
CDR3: CASSLTGEAQPQHF
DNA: TGCGCCAGCAGCTTGACAGGGGAGGCTCAGCCCCAGCATTTT

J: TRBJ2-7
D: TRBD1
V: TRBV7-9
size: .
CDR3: CASSIRDRGPNEQYF
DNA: TGTGCCAGCAGCATCCGGGACAGGGGGCCCAACGAGCAGTACTTC

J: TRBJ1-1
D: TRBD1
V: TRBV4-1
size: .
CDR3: CASSQGQGGAEAFF
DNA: TGCGCCAGCAGCCAGGGACAGGGGGGGGCTGAAGCTTTCTTT

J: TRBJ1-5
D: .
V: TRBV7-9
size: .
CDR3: CASSREEGDQPQHF
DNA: TGTGCCAGCAGCCGGGAGGAGGGTGATCAGCCCCAGCATTTT

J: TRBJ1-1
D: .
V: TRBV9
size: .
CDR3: CASSATQGGTEAFF
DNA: TGTGCCAGCAGCGCTACTCAGGGAGGAACTGAAGCTTTCTTT

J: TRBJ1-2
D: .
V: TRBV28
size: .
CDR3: CASSLVSGYTF
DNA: TGTGCCAGCAGTTTAGTCTCCGGCTACACCTTC

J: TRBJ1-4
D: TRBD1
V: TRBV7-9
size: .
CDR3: CASSQRGTVSEKLFF
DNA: TGTGCCAGCAGCCAAAGGGGGACAGTGTCTGAAAAACTGTTTTTT

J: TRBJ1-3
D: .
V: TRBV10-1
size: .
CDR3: CASSEDLHSGNTIYF
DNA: TGCGCCAGCAGTGAGGACTTACACTCTGGAAACACCATATATTTT

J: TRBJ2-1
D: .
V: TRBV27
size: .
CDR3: CASSFDLDFSEQFF
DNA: TGTGCCAGCAGTTTTGACCTAGACTTCAGTGAGCAGTTCTTC

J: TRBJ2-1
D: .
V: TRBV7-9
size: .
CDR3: CASSLAGDTYNEQFF
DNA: TGTGCCAGCAGCTTGGCGGGCGACACCTACAATGAGCAGTTCTTC

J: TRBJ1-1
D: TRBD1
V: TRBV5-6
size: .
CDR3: CASSLTPRGEAEAFF
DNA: TGTGCCAGCAGCTTGACTCCCAGGGGGGAAGCTGAAGCTTTCTTT

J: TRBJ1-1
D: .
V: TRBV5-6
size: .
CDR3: CASSPSQVNTEAFF
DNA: TGTGCCAGCAGCCCGTCACAGGTGAACACTGAAGCTTTCTTT